Listed here are 29 T cell receptor beta chains from one sample, sequenced in a study of response to subunit inactivated influenza vaccine. From the RT-PCR reads, TCRdb called clonotypes with MiXCR, one entry per CDR3 protein. The data hold roughly 500,000 distinct CDR3 sequences, with about 17% observed a single time. Specimen: CD4+ T cells sorted from PBMCs, collected less than 30 months after vaccination. These receptors were obtained from a man in his fifties or sixties who received an inactivated influenza vaccine.

This clonotype was observed a handful of times. J is TRBJ2-7 and V is TRBV10-3; no clear D. In germline, CDR1 is ENHRY, CDR2 SYGVKD. The CDR3 is made up of 13 amino acids. Between the trimmed V and J ends, which lost 2 bases and 1 base, there was a span of 6 bases. CDR3 nucleotide sequence: TGTGCCATCAGTGAGCAGAGATCCTACGAGCAGTACTTC. It specifies CAISEQRSYEQYF.

This clonotype turned up a few times. The chain combines TRBV4-2 with TRBJ1-4, with D perhaps matching TRBD1 (6 bases). Germline-derived CDR1 and CDR2 are LGHNA and YNFKEQ. The CDR3 sequence is 16 residues long. V shed 1 base and J shed 7 bases, with 16 bases lying between them. CDR3 sequence (DNA): TGTGCCAGCAGCCAAGCCCTCCGGACAGAATCTGAAAAACTGTTTTTT. Protein sequence: CASSQALRTESEKLFF.

This clonotype was detected a few times. The chain couples TRBV19 to TRBJ1-1, with 11 bases aligning to TRBD1. After removal of 5 bases from V and 11 bases from J, the junction contained 10 bases not matched to a gene. The CDR3 consists of 14 residues. The germline gives CDR1 LNHDA, CDR2 SQIVND (reference sequence). The CDR3 here is CASSGQGAGSSAFF. The CDR3 DNA reads as TGTGCCAGTAGTGGACAGGGGGCGGGTTCCTCTGCTTTCTTT.

This chain connects TRBV11-3 to TRBJ2-2, with D unclear. This CDR3 has 14 amino acids. Trimming took 0 bases from V and 5 from J, leaving 7 bases between them. Looked up from germline, CDR1 is SGHNT and CDR2 is YENEEA. DNA of the CDR3: TGTGCCAGCAGCTTAGATCAGGTTACCGGGGAGCTGTTTTTT. This gives the protein CASSLDQVTGELFF.

This rearrangement joins TRBV27 to TRBJ1-5; a possible D gene is TRBD1 (5 bases). Germline-derived CDR1 and CDR2 are MNHEY and SMNVEV (reference sequence). The CDR3 is made up of 14 amino acids. V lost 4 bases to trimming and J lost 4 bases, with 11 bases between them. CDR3 loop: CASSWGGENQPQHF. In nucleotides, the CDR3 is TGTGCCAGCAGTTGGGGCGGGGAGAATCAGCCCCAGCATTTT.

This sequence joins TRBV3-1 and TRBJ1-1; D might be TRBD1 (6 bases). CDR3 length equals 14 residues. CDR1 is LGHDT, CDR2 YNNKEL, per germline (reference sequence). Deletions cut 6 bases from V and 4 bases from J, with 15 bases between. The CDR3: CASSGLGGLTEAFF. DNA for the CDR3: TGTGCCAGCAGTGGACTAGGGGGGCTCACTGAAGCTTTCTTT.

The chain links TRBV6-2 or TRBV6-3 to TRBJ2-7, with 9 bases lining up with TRBD2. This CDR3 is 19 amino acids long. The germline V gene has CDR1 MNHEY and CDR2 SVGEGT. The junction had 14 bases not matched to a gene; V was cut back by 2 bases and J by 0 bases. The CDR3 DNA reads as TGTGCCAGCAGTTACCCGAAGGGTCTAGCGGGACTCCCCTCCTACGAGCAGTACTTC. Its translation: CASSYPKGLAGLPSYEQYF.

V gene TRBV24-1 combines with J gene TRBJ2-1, with D unresolved. There are 15 residues in the CDR3. Germline CDR1 reads KGHDR; CDR2 reads SFDVKD. Trimming pared 12 bases from V and 0 bases from J, leaving 17 bases between. The CDR3 DNA follows: TGTGCCCCAGGCGGAAGAATATTCTCCTACAATGAGCAGTTCTTC. Its protein product is CAPGGRIFSYNEQFF.

The chain has TRBV7-8 and TRBJ1-6; no definite D call. Germline V gives CDR1 SGHVS, CDR2 FQNEAQ. Trimming removed 1 base from V and 7 bases from J, with 8 bases in between. CDR3 length: 14 residues. CDR3 coding DNA: TGTGCCAGCAGCTTAGTCATTACCAATTCACCCCTCCACTTT. The encoded protein is CASSLVITNSPLHF.

The rearrangement joins TRBV20-1 to TRBJ1-1; D ambiguous. The CDR3 spans 16 residues. The ends were cut back, 3 bases at V and 0 bases at J, with 17 bases in the middle. Germline-derived CDR1 and CDR2 are DFQATT and SNEGSKA (reference sequence). The CDR3: CSASQNALIMNTEAFF. The CDR3 bases are TGCAGTGCTAGCCAAAACGCCCTTATTATGAACACTGAAGCTTTCTTT.

The genes are TRBV4-3 and TRBJ1-4; 10 bases match TRBD1. Germline V lookup: CDR1 LGHNA, CDR2 YSLEER. The CDR3 runs 18 residues. V gave up 1 base and J gave up 3 bases; unmatched junction bases: 8. This chain's CDR3 is CASSQAGTGALANEKLFF. The CDR3 region has the DNA TGCGCCAGCAGCCAAGCCGGGACAGGGGCCTTGGCTAATGAAAAACTGTTTTTT.

This clonotype was seen more than once but under ten times. An end of the junction differs from the germline gene, which may be a read error. The V and J genes are TRBV7-9 and TRBJ2-5; D is possibly TRBD1 (5 bases). Per germline, CDR1 SEHNR and CDR2 FQNEAQ (reference sequence). This CDR3 spans 12 amino acids. CDR3 in DNA: TGTGCCTGCAGGGATCTCCAAGAGACCCAGTACTTC. Protein sequence: CACRDLQETQYF.

The V gene is TRBV11-2, the J gene TRBJ2-3, with TRBD2 identical over 11 bases. CDR3 length: 16 residues. Germline assignment: CDR1 SGHAT and CDR2 FQNNGV. V was clipped by 5 bases and J by 2 bases; unmatched bases: 6. This CDR3 is CASSPVAGGPTDTQYF. The CDR3 DNA follows: TGTGCCAGCAGCCCCGTAGCGGGGGGGCCCACAGATACGCAGTATTTT. Full variable domain (remainder filled in from reference TRBV11-2 and TRBJ2-3): EAGVAQSPRYKIIEKRQSVAFWCNPISGHATLYWYQQILGQGPKLLIQFQNNGVVDDSQLPKDRFSAERLKGVDSTLKIQPAKLEDSAVYLCASSPVAGGPTDTQYFGPGTRLTVL.

The rearrangement joins TRBV28 to TRBJ1-2, with 7 bases fitting TRBD1. J gave up 8 bases and V 5 bases, and 14 bases lay outside the gene matches. The CDR3 spans 15 residues. Germline V lookup: CDR1 MDHEN, CDR2 SYDVKM. CDR3 residues: CASSRTGGGYGGYTF. The CDR3 DNA follows: TGTGCCAGCAGTCGGACAGGAGGGGGCTATGGGGGCTACACCTTC.

This clonotype was recorded a few times. The chain combines TRBV11-2 with TRBJ1-6; D gene uncertain. V lost 3 bases to trimming and J lost 9 bases, with 15 bases between them. Germline values: CDR1 SGHAT, CDR2 FQNNGV. This CDR3 has 15 residues. The CDR3 DNA follows: TGTGCCAGCAGCTTCTCCGGGCATTCCCGTTCACCCCTCCACTTT. Its translation: CASSFSGHSRSPLHF.

The V gene is TRBV4-2, the J gene TRBJ2-7; 9 bases are a match to TRBD2. V was clipped by 0 bases and J by 6 bases; unmatched bases: 9. Germline values: CDR1 LGHNA, CDR2 YNFKEQ. The CDR3 runs to 16 residues. CDR3 loop: CASSQDTAGGPGEQYF. As DNA, the CDR3 is TGTGCCAGCAGCCAAGATACAGCGGGGGGCCCCGGCGAGCAGTACTTC.

The genes are TRBV5-1 and TRBJ2-1; TRBD2 matches at 11 bases. Germline-derived CDR1 and CDR2 are SGHRS and YFSETQ. V was clipped by 5 bases and J by 8 bases; unmatched bases: 6. CDR3 length equals 14 residues. CDR3 nucleotide sequence: TGCGCCAGCAGTTTTTTAGCGGGAGGGGATGAGCAGTTCTTC. Its protein is CASSFLAGGDEQFF.

This clonotype was detected a few times. The V call is TRBV6-1, the J call TRBJ2-2; 8 bases match TRBD1. CDR1 is MNHNS and CDR2 is SASEGT in the germline V gene. J gave up 5 bases and V 5 bases, and 10 bases lay outside the gene matches. The CDR3 sequence is 16 residues long. The CDR3 region has the DNA TGTGCCAGCAGTACCACAGGGGGTCCAGGAACCGGGGAGCTGTTTTTT. Its translation is CASSTTGGPGTGELFF.

This clonotype was detected only a few times. The V gene is TRBV4-2, the J gene TRBJ2-1, with D possibly being TRBD2 (5 bases). The CDR3 is made up of 15 amino acids. V lost 4 bases and J 2 bases, leaving 12 bases between the germline ends. CDR1 and CDR2 (germline): LGHNA, YNFKEQ. The CDR3, as DNA: TGTGCCAGCAGCCCTGGCGGGTTTGCCTACAATGAGCAGTTCTTC. Encoded protein: CASSPGGFAYNEQFF.

This clonotype was picked up a small number of times. The rearrangement links TRBV20-1 to TRBJ2-5; TRBD1 matches at 9 bases. The J segment lost 6 bases and the V segment lost 6 bases, leaving 11 bases of the junction unmatched. The CDR3 extends over 14 amino acids. Looked up from germline, CDR1 is DFQATT and CDR2 is SNEGSKA (reference sequence). As DNA, the CDR3 is TGCAGTGCCCAGACCGGGACAGGGCTACAGACCCAGTACTTC. Its translation: CSAQTGTGLQTQYF.

V and J are TRBV28 and TRBJ1-1; maybe TRBD1 (5 bases). This CDR3 contains 15 residues. V was cut by 8 bases and J by 0 bases, with 16 bases left in between. Germline V gene lookup returns CDR1 MDHEN and CDR2 SYDVKM. The CDR3 reads CASPSGLHMNTEAFF. The DNA of the CDR3 is TGTGCCAGCCCGTCGGGACTGCACATGAACACTGAAGCTTTCTTT.

In its sample, this clonotype was seen a few times. The chain joins TRBV12-3 or TRBV12-4 to TRBJ1-2; weak D call: TRBD1 (5 bases). The CDR3 length is 14 residues. V was pared by 8 bases and J by 3 bases, with 16 bases between. The CDR3 DNA reads as TGTGCCAGCTTATCTTACAGGAGCGACTATGGCTACACCTTC. Protein sequence: CASLSYRSDYGYTF.

The chain recombines TRBV20-1 with TRBJ1-5; D is perhaps TRBD1 (5 bases). CDR3 length: 13 amino acids. V lost 6 bases to trimming and J lost 0 bases, with 9 bases between them. The germline V gene has CDR1 DFQATT and CDR2 SNEGSKA (reference sequence). The CDR3 protein is CSATTVSNQPQHF. The CDR3 region has the DNA TGCAGTGCCACGACAGTTAGCAATCAGCCCCAGCATTTT.

This clonotype showed up just a few times. The J gene is TRBJ1-5, the V gene TRBV5-6; 9 nucleotides agree with TRBD1. Trimming cost V 0 bases and J 4 bases; bases outside gene matches: 5. Germline CDR1 and CDR2: SGHDT and YYEEEE. The CDR3 totals 16 residues. CDR3 sequence (DNA): TGTGCCAGCAGCTTGGCCGGGACAGGGCCGAATCAGCCCCAGCATTTT. It translates to CASSLAGTGPNQPQHF.

This clonotype showed up just a few times. V gene TRBV5-1 combines with J gene TRBJ2-5, with 7 bases matching TRBD1. V shed 2 bases and J 3 bases; nucleotides not matched to a gene: 7. Germline assignment: CDR1 SGHRS and CDR2 YFSETQ. This CDR3 is 15 amino acids long. The CDR3 loop reads CASSFAGQDKETQYF. CDR3 DNA: TGCGCCAGCAGCTTCGCTGGACAGGATAAAGAGACCCAGTACTTC.

V usage is TRBV18 and J usage is TRBJ2-1, with 9 bases lining up with TRBD1. There are 15 residues in the CDR3. With 2 bases clipped from V and 6 bases from J, the junction kept 5 bases outside the gene matches. From germline, CDR1 is KGHSH and CDR2 LQKENI. Here the CDR3 reads CASSPRQGGGNEQFF. For the CDR3, the DNA is TGTGCCAGCTCACCAAGACAGGGGGGAGGCAATGAGCAGTTCTTC. Looking up the rest from reference TRBV18 and TRBJ2-1 gives the full variable domain: NAGVMQNPRHLVRRRGQEARLRCSPMKGHSHVYWYRQLPEEGLKFMVYLQKENIIDESGMPKERFSAEFPKEGPSILRIQQVVRGDSAAYFCASSPRQGGGNEQFFGPGTRLTVL.

This clonotype occurred a few times. V usage is TRBV7-3 and J usage is TRBJ2-1; TRBD1 might be the D (5 bases). Between the trimmed V and J ends, which lost 0 bases and 0 bases, there was a span of 9 bases. Per the germline V gene, CDR1 is SGHTA and CDR2 is FQGTGA. The CDR3 is 16 residues long. Here the CDR3 reads CASSLTYRSSYNEQFF. CDR3 DNA sequence: TGTGCCAGCAGCTTAACTTACAGGAGCTCCTACAATGAGCAGTTCTTC.

This rearrangement joins TRBV12-3 or TRBV12-4 to TRBJ2-5; D call uncertain. Trimming left V 7 bases short and J 9 bases short, with 18 bases between. CDR3 length: 13 amino acids. The CDR3 region has the DNA TGTGCCAGCACCCACGAATCCGGCCGGGCCCAGTACTTC. Its translation is CASTHESGRAQYF.

This clonotype was counted only a few times. V gene TRBV20-1 combines with J gene TRBJ2-5, with 8 bases fitting TRBD1. Germline V CDR1 and CDR2: DFQATT, SNEGSKA (reference sequence). The junction had 6 bases not matched to a gene; V was cut back by 3 bases and J by 3 bases. The CDR3 runs to 14 residues. CDR3 region: CSASAGGGKETQYF. CDR3 DNA sequence: TGCAGTGCTAGCGCAGGGGGCGGAAAAGAGACCCAGTACTTC.